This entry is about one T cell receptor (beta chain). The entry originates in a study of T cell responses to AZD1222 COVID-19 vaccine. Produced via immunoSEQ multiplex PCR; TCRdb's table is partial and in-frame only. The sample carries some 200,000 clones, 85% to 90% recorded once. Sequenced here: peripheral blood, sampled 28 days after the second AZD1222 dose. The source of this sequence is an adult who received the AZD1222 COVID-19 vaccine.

The CDR3 is CASSPRLASSYIQYF. CDR3 coding DNA: TGTGCCAGCAGCCCCCGACTAGCGAGTTCGTACATTCAGTACTTC. The chain combines TRBV7-8 with TRBJ2-4; TRBD2 matches 8 bases. V shed 5 bases and J 8 bases; nucleotides not matched to a gene: 11. The CDR3 loop spans 15 amino acids. Germline V gene data show CDR1 as SGHVS and CDR2 as FQNEAQ.